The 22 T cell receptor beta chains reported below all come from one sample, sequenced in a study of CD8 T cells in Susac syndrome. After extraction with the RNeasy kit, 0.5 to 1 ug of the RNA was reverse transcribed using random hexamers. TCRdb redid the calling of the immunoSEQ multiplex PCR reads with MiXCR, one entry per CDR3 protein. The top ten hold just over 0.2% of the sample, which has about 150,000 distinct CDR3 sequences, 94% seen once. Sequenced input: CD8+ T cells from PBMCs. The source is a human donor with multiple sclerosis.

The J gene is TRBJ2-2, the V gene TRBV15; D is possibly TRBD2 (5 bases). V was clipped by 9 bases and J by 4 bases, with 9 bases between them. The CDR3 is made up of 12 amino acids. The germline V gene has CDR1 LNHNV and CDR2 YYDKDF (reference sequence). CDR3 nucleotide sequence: TGTGCCACAGTCGGAGGCACCGGGGAGCTGTTTTTT. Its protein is CATVGGTGELFF.

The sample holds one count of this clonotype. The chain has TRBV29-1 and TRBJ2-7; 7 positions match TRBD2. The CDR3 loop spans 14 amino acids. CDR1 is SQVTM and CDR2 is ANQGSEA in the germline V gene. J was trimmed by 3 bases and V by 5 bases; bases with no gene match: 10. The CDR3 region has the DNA TGCAGCGTTTTAGGATTGCGGGGGAACTACGAGCAGTACTTC. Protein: CSVLGLRGNYEQYF.

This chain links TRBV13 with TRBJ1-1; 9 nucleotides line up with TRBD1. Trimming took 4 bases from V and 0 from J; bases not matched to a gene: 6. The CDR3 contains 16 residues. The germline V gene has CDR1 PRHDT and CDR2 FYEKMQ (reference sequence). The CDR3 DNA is TGTGCCAGCAGCTCCGGACAGGGGCGACTGAACACTGAAGCTTTCTTT. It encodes CASSSGQGRLNTEAFF.

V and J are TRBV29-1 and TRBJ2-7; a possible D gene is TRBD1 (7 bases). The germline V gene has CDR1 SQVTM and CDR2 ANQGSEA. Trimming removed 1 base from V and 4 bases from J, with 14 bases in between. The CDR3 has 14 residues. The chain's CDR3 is CSVEGRDSVYEQYF. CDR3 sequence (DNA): TGCAGCGTTGAAGGGAGGGACAGCGTATACGAGCAGTACTTC.

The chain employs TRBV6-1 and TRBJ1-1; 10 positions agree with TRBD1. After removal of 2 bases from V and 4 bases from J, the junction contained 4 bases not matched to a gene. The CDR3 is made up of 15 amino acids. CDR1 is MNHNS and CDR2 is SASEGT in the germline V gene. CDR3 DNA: TGTGCCAGCAGTGAAAGGGACAGGGGAGGCACTGAAGCTTTCTTT. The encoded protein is CASSERDRGGTEAFF.

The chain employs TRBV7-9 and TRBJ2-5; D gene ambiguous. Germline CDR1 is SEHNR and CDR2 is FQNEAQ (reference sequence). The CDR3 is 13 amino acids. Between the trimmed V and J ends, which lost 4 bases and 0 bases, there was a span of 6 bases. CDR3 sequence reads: CASSWADQETQYF. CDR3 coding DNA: TGTGCCAGCAGCTGGGCAGACCAAGAGACCCAGTACTTC.

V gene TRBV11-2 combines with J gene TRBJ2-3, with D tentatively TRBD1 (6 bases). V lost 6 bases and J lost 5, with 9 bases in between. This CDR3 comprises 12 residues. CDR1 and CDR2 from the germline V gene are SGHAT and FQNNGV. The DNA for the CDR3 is TGTGCCAGCAGACCCAGGGGAGATACGCAGTATTTT. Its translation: CASRPRGDTQYF.

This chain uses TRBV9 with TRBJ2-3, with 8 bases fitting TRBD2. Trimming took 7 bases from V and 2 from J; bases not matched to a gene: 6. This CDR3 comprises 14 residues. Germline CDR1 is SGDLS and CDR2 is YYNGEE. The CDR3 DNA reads TGTGCCAGCGGCTTAGCGGGGTCCACAGATACGCAGTATTTT. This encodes CASGLAGSTDTQYF. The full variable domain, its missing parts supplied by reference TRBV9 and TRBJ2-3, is DSGVTQTPKHLITATGQRVTLRCSPRSGDLSVYWYQQSLDQGLQFLIQYYNGEERAKGNILERFSAQQFPDLHSELNLSSLELGDSALYFCASGLAGSTDTQYFGPGTRLTVL.

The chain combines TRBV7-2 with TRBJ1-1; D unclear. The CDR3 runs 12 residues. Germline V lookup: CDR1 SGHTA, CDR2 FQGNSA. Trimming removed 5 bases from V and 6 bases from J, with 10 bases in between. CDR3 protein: CASSLVGAEAFF. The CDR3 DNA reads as TGTGCCAGCAGCCTCGTGGGAGCTGAAGCTTTCTTT.

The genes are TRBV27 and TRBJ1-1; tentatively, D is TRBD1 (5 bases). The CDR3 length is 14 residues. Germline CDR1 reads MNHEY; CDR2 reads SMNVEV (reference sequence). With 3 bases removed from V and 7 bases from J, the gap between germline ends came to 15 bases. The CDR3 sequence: CASSFAGGGYEAFF. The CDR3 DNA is TGTGCCAGCAGTTTCGCTGGCGGGGGTTATGAAGCTTTCTTT.

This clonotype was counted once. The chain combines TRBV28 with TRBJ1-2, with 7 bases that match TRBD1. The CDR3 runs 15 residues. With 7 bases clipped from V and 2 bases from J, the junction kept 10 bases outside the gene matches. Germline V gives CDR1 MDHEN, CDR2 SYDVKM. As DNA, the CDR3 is TGTGCCAGCAAGAGAACCCCGACAGGGAACTATGGCTACACCTTC. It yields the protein CASKRTPTGNYGYTF.

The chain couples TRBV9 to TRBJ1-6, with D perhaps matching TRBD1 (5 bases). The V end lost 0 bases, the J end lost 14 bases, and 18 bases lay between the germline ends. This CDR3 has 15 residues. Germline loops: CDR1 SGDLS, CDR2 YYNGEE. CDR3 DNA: TGTGCCAGCAGCGTAGATCGAACAGGCTCCGGCTCCCTCCACTTT. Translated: CASSVDRTGSGSLHF. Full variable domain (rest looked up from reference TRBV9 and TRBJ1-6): DSGVTQTPKHLITATGQRVTLRCSPRSGDLSVYWYQQSLDQGLQFLIQYYNGEERAKGNILERFSAQQFPDLHSELNLSSLELGDSALYFCASSVDRTGSGSLHFGNGTRLTVT.

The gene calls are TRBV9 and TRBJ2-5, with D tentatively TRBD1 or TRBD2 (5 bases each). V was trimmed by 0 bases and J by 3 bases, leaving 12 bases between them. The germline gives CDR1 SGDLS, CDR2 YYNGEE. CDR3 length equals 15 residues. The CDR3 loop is CASSVEGTEKETQYF. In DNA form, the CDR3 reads TGTGCCAGCAGCGTAGAGGGGACGGAAAAAGAGACCCAGTACTTC.

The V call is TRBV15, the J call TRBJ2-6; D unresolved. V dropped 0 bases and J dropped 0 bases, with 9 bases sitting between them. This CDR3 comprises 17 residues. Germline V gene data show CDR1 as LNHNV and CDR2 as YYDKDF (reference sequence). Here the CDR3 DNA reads TGTGCCACCAGCAGAGACCGGACCCGCTCTGGGGCCAACGTCCTGACTTTC. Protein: CATSRDRTRSGANVLTF.

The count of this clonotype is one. The CDR3 nucleotides are TGTGCCTGGAGTCGACGGGAGGGCACCGGGGAGCTGTTTTTT. Translation: CAWSRREGTGELFF. This sequence joins TRBV30 and TRBJ2-2; 8 positions match TRBD2. CDR1 is GTSNPN and CDR2 is SVGIG in the germline V gene (reference sequence). V shed 2 bases and J 4 bases; nucleotides not matched to a gene: 3. This CDR3 is built from 14 residues.

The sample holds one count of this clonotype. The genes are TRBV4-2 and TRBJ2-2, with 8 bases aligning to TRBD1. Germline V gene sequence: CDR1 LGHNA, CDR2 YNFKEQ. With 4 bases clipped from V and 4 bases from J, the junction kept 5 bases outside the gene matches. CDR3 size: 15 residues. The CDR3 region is CASSPWTGTTGELFF. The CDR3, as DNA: TGTGCCAGCAGCCCCTGGACAGGGACCACCGGGGAGCTGTTTTTT.

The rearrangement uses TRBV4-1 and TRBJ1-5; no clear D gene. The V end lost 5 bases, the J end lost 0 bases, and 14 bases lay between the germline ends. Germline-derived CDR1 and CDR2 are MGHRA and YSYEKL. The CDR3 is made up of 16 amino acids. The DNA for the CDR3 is TGCGCCAGCAGCTCTCGGGGATCGGATAGCAATCAGCCCCAGCATTTT. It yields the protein CASSSRGSDSNQPQHF.

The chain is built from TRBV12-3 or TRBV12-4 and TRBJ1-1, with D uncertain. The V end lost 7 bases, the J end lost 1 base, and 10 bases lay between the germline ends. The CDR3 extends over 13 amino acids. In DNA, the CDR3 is TGTGCCAGCACCCCGTTCAAGAACACTGAAGCTTTCTTT. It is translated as CASTPFKNTEAFF.

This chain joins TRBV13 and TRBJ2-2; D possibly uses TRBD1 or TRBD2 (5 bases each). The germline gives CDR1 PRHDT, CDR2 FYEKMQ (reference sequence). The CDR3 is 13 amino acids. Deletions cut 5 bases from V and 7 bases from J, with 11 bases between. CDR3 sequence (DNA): TGTGCCAGCAGCCCGAAGAGGGGCGGGGAGCTGTTTTTT. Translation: CASSPKRGGELFF. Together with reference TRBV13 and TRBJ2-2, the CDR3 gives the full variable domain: AAGVIQSPRHLIKEKRETATLKCYPIPRHDTVYWYQQGPGQDPQFLISFYEKMQSDKGSIPDRFSAQQFSDYHSELNMSSLELGDSALYFCASSPKRGGELFFGEGSRLTVL.

CDR3 amino acids: CASSLGGMGDTQYF. The CDR3, as DNA: TGTGCCAGCAGCCTGGGGGGGATGGGAGATACGCAGTATTTT. This chain connects TRBV9 to TRBJ2-3, with 7 bases lining up with TRBD2. With 4 bases clipped from V and 5 bases from J, the junction kept 7 bases outside the gene matches. The germline V gene has CDR1 SGDLS and CDR2 YYNGEE. This CDR3 has 14 amino acids.

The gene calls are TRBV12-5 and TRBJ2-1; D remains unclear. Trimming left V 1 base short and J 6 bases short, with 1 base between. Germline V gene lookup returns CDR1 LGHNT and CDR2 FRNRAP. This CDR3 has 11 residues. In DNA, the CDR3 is TGTGCTAGTGGTTTGGGCAATGAGCAGTTCTTC. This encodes CASGLGNEQFF.

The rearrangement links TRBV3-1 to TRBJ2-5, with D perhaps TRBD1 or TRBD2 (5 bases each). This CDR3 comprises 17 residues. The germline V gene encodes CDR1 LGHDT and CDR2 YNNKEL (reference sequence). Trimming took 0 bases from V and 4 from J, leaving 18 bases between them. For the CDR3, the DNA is TGTGCCAGCAGCCAAGAGTGGTCCCGACGGGACCGAGAGACCCAGTACTTC. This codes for CASSQEWSRRDRETQYF.